This T cell receptor (beta chain) was sequenced for a study of cytomegalovirus exposure and HLA in healthy donors. The CDR3 is made up of 12 amino acids. Germline lookup yields CDR1 MNHEY and CDR2 SVGAGI. The V and J ends lost 6 bases and 4 bases respectively, with 7 bases between them. The PCR made use of 60 Vbeta and 13 Jbeta primers. This table comes from immunoSEQ multiplex PCR, and its TCRdb copy is limited to in-frame clones, with some not included. The sample has tens of thousands of clones, around four fifths seen once. Study-wide points: HLA alleles showed associations with some 15,000 TCR beta sequences in a later analysis, at a 0.05 false discovery rate. The likely origin of a cluster of highly shared sequence variants was a sequencing artifact.

A note on this clone: Its antigen is not identified.

The origin of this receptor is a male donor in good health and CMV-seropositive. This chain joins TRBV6-5 and TRBJ1-5; D gene ambiguous. The sample comprised PBMCs. The CDR3 region is CASRANNQPQHF. CDR3 sequence (DNA): TGTGCCAGCAGGGCAAATAATCAGCCCCAGCATTTT.